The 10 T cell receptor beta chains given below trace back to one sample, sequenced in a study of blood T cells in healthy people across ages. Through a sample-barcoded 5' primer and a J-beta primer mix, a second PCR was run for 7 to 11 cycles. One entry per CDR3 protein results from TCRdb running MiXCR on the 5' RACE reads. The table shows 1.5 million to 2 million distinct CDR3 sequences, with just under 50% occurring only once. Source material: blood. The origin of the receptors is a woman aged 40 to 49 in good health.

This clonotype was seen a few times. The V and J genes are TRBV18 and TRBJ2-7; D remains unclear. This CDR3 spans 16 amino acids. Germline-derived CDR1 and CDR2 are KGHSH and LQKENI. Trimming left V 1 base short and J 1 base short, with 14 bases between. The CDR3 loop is CASSPRLNTVSYEQYF. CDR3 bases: TGTGCCAGCTCACCACGTTTAAACACAGTTTCCTACGAGCAGTACTTC. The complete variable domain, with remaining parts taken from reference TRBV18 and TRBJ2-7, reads NAGVMQNPRHLVRRRGQEARLRCSPMKGHSHVYWYRQLPEEGLKFMVYLQKENIIDESGMPKERFSAEFPKEGPSILRIQQVVRGDSAAYFCASSPRLNTVSYEQYFGPGTRLTVT.

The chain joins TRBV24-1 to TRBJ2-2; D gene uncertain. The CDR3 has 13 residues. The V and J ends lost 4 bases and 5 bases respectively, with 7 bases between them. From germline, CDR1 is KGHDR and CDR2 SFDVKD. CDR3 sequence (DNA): TGTGCCACCAGTGACTCAGAGACCGGGGAGCTGTTTTTT. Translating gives CATSDSETGELFF.

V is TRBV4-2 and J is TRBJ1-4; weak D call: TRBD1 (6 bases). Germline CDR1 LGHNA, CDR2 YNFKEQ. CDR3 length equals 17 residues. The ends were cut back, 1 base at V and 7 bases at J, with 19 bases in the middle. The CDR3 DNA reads TGTGCCAGCAGCCAAGCCCCGGGGGCCTCACTTCTTGAAAAACTGTTTTTT. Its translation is CASSQAPGASLLEKLFF.

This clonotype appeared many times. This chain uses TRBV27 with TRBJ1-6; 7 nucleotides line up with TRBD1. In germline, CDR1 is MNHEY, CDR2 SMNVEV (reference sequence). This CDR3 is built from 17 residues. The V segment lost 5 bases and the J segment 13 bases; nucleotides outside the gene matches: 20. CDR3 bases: TGTGCCAGCAGTGACAGGGCCCCCATACGTTTCTCGTCCCCCCTCCACTTT. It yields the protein CASSDRAPIRFSSPLHF.

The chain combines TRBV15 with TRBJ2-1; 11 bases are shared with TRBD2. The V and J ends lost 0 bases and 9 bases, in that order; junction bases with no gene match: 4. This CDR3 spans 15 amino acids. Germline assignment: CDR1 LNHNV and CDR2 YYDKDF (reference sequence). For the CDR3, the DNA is TGTGCCACCAGCAGAGAGGGGACTAGCGGAACTGAGCAGTTCTTC. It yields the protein CATSREGTSGTEQFF.

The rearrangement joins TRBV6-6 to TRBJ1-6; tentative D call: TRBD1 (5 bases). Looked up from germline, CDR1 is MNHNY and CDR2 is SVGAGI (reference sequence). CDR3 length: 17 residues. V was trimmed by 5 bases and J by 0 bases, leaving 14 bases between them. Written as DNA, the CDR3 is TGTGCCAGCAGTCCCACTGAAGGGGACTCCTATAATTCACCCCTCCACTTT. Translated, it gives CASSPTEGDSYNSPLHF.

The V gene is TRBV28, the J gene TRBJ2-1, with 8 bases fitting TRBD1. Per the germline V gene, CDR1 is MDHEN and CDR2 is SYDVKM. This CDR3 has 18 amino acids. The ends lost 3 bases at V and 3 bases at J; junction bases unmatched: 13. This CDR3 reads CASSFRMEQGGFYNEQFF. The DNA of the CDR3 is TGTGCCAGCAGTTTTCGAATGGAACAGGGGGGATTCTACAATGAGCAGTTCTTC.

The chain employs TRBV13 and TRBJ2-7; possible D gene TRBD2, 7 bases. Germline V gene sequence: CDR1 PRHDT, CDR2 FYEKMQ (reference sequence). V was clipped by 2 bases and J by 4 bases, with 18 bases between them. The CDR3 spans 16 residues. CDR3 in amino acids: CASSLRGWGGKYEQYF. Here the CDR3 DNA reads TGTGCCAGCAGCTTAAGGGGTTGGGGGGGCAAGTACGAGCAGTACTTC.

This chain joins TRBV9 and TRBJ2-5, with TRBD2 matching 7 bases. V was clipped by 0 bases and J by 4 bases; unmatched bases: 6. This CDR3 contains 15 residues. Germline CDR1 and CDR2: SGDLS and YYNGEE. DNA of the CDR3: TGTGCCAGCAGCGTAGGTACGGGGGAGGGAGAGACCCAGTACTTC. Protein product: CASSVGTGEGETQYF.

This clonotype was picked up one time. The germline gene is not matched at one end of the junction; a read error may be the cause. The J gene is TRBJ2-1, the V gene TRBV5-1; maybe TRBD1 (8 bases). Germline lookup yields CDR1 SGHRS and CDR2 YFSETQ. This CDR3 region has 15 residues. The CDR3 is CASSLVQGDYNEQFF. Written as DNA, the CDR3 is TGCGCCAGCAGCTTGGTACAGGGGGACTACAATGAGCAGTTTTTC.